This TCR beta chain originates from a study of blood T cell repertoires in COVID-19 (dated by TCRdb to 2020 to 2022). Some background on the complete study: Collaborator samples came from the United States, Italy and Spain and covered acute and convalescent phases of COVID-19. The repertoires were made available in a free public database intended to serve as a resource for research on the immune response to SARS-CoV-2. Where available, HLA class I and class II types were taken from metadata supplied by the sample provider and were not determined by assay-based typing. Sample metadata almost always included a de-identified subject ID, COVID-19 status, age in years and sex. Subjects who had been exposed to COVID-19, were actively infected with it, or had recovered from it provided the deeply sampled blood TCRbeta repertoires that made up the dataset. Samples were obtained from the ongoing ImmuneRACE study (first 160 participants) and from roughly 1,300 subjects provided by 6 global collaborators. The material from the prospective study consisted of cDNA or gDNA derived from T cells, B-cell-depleted T cells, or PBMCs.

TCRbeta CDR3 regions were amplified from genomic DNA by means of the immunoSEQ Assay, a bias-controlled multiplex PCR. As for the authors' bioinformatics: The number of nucleated cells in each sample was estimated by amplification of reference gene primers within the assay. To quantify the absolute abundance of each unique TCRbeta CDR3 rearrangement, sequence reads were collapsed and filtered. For each sample, productive Simpson clonality was calculated as the square root of Simpson's diversity index across productive rearrangements. Drawn from immuneACCESS, this table holds only the in-frame rearrangements with V and J called that TCRdb kept. Clones are partly lost; checked studies trace under half to an unresolved V gene and leave the rest unexplained. D and trimming come from the DNA, and the V and J calls and clone size come from that table. The sample table records just over 300,000 clones; 90% of these occur just once. The ten largest clones take up around 4.5% of the sample.

Its CDR3 holds 16 amino acids, cysteine through phenylalanine. Only CDR3 DNA is held: 48 bases, read in frame from base 1. Reading the germline V gene (reference sequence) gives CDR1 LNHDA and CDR2 SQIVND. V has 4 bases trimmed and J has 2 bases trimmed; junction bases matching no gene number 8. Overall study results and their limits: The amount of clinical and demographic metadata varied by source and participant and was provided uncurated.

Participants in the prospective study were enrolled through a virtual design, were aged roughly 18 to 95 years, and lived in fewer than 30 United States geographic areas. In the prospective study, participants were assigned to cohorts based on the clinical history participants reported in a screening survey and a study questionnaire. In the prospective study, mobile phlebotomists collected whole blood, serum and a nasopharyngeal or oropharyngeal swab from each participant. Participants in the prospective study had the option to provide additional blood draws and questionnaires over a 2-month period. Before DNA extraction, prospective study blood samples were shipped either frozen or at room temperature. As concerns this clone: What antigen it recognizes has not been identified. No per-base quality is available; no much larger clone lies one base away.

Sequenced sample: PBMCs or T cells enriched from blood (not recorded which). The source is a woman between 18 and 30 years old with acute COVID-19. The rearranged segments are TRBV19 and TRBJ1-5; a stretch of 7 junction bases matches TRBD1. At the DNA level, the sequence is TGTGCCAGTAGTAGATACAGGGGAGAAGGCAATCAGCCCCAGCATTTT. This is translated as CASSRYRGEGNQPQHF.